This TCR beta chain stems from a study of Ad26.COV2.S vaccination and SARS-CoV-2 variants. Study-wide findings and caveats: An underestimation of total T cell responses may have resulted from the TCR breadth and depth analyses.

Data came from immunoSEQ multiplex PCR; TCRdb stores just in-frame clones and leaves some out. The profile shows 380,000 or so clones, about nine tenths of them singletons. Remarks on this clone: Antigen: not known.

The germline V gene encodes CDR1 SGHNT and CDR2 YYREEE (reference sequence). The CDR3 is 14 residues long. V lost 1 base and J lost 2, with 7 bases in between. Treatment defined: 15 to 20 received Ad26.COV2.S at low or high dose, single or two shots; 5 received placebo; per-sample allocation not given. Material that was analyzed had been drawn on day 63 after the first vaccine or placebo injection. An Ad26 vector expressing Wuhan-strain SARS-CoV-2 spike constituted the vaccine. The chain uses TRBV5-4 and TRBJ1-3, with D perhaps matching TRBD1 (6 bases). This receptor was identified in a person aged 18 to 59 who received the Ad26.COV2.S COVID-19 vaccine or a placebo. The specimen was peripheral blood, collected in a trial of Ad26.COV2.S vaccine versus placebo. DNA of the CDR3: TGTGCCAGCAGCTTGAGGGGGACTGGAAACACCATATATTTT. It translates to CASSLRGTGNTIYF.